One and the same sample provided the 17 T cell receptor beta chains below, sequenced in a study of cytomegalovirus exposure and HLA in healthy donors. Here immunoSEQ multiplex PCR was the method, and the copy in TCRdb shows in-frame clones only, minus some. The data contain around 350,000 clones, 70% to 90% of them singletons. Sequencing was carried out using PBMCs. The source of these receptors is a woman under 30 in good health and CMV-seronegative.

V gene TRBV19 combines with J gene TRBJ2-1; TRBD1 matches at 9 bases. Trimming at V came to 7 bases and at J to 9 bases, leaving 10 bases not matched to a gene. Germline CDR1 is LNHDA and CDR2 is SQIVND (reference sequence). CDR3 length equals 14 residues. This CDR3 is CASTEDRGDGEQFF. CDR3 nucleotide sequence: TGTGCCAGTACGGAGGACAGGGGTGATGGTGAGCAGTTCTTC. Based on the CDR3 plus reference TRBV19 and TRBJ2-1, the full variable domain is DGGITQSPKYLFRKEGQNVTLSCEQNLNHDAMYWYRQDPGQGLRLIYYSQIVNDFQKGDIAEGYSVSREKKESFPLTVTSAQKNPTAFYLCASTEDRGDGEQFFGPGTRLTVL.

The rearrangement joins TRBV27 to TRBJ2-1; 9 positions agree with TRBD2. The CDR3 spans 16 residues. The ends lost 3 bases at V and 10 bases at J; junction bases unmatched: 13. Germline V gives CDR1 MNHEY, CDR2 SMNVEV (reference sequence). CDR3 region: CASSLEGLAGLSEQFF. CDR3 DNA sequence: TGTGCCAGCAGTTTGGAGGGGCTAGCGGGACTAAGCGAGCAGTTCTTC.

The V and J genes are TRBV28 and TRBJ2-3; 8 positions match TRBD2. V gave up 5 bases and J gave up 3 bases; unmatched junction bases: 7. Germline CDR1 and CDR2: MDHEN and SYDVKM. This CDR3 comprises 15 residues. The DNA for the CDR3 is TGTGCCAGCAGTACCCGGGGGGGCCCGACAGATACGCAGTATTTT. It yields the protein CASSTRGGPTDTQYF.

The V call is TRBV9, the J call TRBJ1-2; D may be TRBD1 (5 bases). Germline V lookup: CDR1 SGDLS, CDR2 YYNGEE. The CDR3 loop spans 12 amino acids. Between the trimmed V and J ends, which lost 3 bases and 5 bases, there was a span of 8 bases. CDR3 coding DNA: TGTGCCAGCAGCGCTGGGGCATATGGCTACACCTTC. Amino acids: CASSAGAYGYTF.

This clone was seen a single time. The rearrangement uses TRBV5-1 and TRBJ2-3; weak D call: TRBD1 (5 bases). Looked up from germline, CDR1 is SGHRS and CDR2 is YFSETQ. The CDR3 sequence is 13 residues long. Trimming stripped 0 bases from V and 5 bases from J, with 7 bases between. This CDR3 is CASSLVGQDTQYF. The CDR3 DNA reads TGCGCCAGCAGCTTGGTAGGACAAGATACGCAGTATTTT.

The chain uses TRBV11-2 and TRBJ2-7, with 12 bases lining up with TRBD2. Germline loops: CDR1 SGHAT, CDR2 FQNNGV. Losses at the gene ends were 6 bases for V and 3 bases for J; bases not matched to a gene: 15. The CDR3 sequence is 18 residues long. The CDR3 DNA follows: TGTGCCAGCAGATACCGGACTAGCGGGATAGATGGCGACTACGAGCAGTACTTC. It encodes CASRYRTSGIDGDYEQYF.

The CDR3 reads CAIQEQNTEAFF. In DNA form, the CDR3 reads TGTGCCATACAGGAACAGAACACTGAAGCTTTCTTT. This rearrangement joins TRBV28 to TRBJ1-1; a weak D match, TRBD1 (5 bases). Trimming left V 10 bases short and J 1 base short, with 10 bases between. CDR3 length: 12 amino acids. From germline, CDR1 is MDHEN and CDR2 SYDVKM.

The chain couples TRBV6-5 to TRBJ2-1; 11 bases agree with TRBD2. From germline, CDR1 is MNHEY and CDR2 SVGAGI. The CDR3 is 16 amino acids. Losses at the gene ends were 4 bases for V and 4 bases for J; bases not matched to a gene: 6. The CDR3 sequence: CASSSTGLAGYNEQFF. As DNA, the CDR3 is TGTGCCAGCAGTTCTACAGGACTAGCGGGTTACAATGAGCAGTTCTTC.

This sequence joins TRBV11-2 and TRBJ2-1; 12 bases map to TRBD2. V trimming: 6 bases; J trimming: 9 bases; junction bases outside the gene matches: 9. Germline loops: CDR1 SGHAT, CDR2 FQNNGV. The CDR3 has 15 residues. Written as DNA, the CDR3 is TGTGCCAGCAGTCTGACTAGCGGGAGTCTCAGTGAGCAGTTCTTC. Its protein is CASSLTSGSLSEQFF.

V is TRBV11-3 and J is TRBJ2-1; 12 nucleotides agree with TRBD2. Germline CDR1 SGHNT, CDR2 YENEEA. The trim removed 5 bases at V and 4 bases at J, leaving 6 bases unmatched. CDR3 length: 16 residues. This CDR3 reads CASSTRTSGIYNEQFF. CDR3 in DNA: TGTGCCAGCAGCACACGGACTAGCGGGATTTACAATGAGCAGTTCTTC. Variable domain in full (rest from reference TRBV11-3 and TRBJ2-1): EAGVVQSPRYKIIEKKQPVAFWCNPISGHNTLYWYLQNLGQGPELLIRYENEEAVDDSQLPKDRFSAERLKGVDSTLKIQPAELGDSAVYLCASSTRTSGIYNEQFFGPGTRLTVL.

This chain links TRBV15 with TRBJ2-7; TRBD2 might be the D (6 bases). The CDR3 length is 16 residues. Germline CDR1 LNHNV, CDR2 YYDKDF (reference sequence). The V end was cut by 3 bases, the J end by 3 bases, with 18 bases between. The CDR3 here is CATSSPVGSGYYEQYF. CDR3 coding DNA: TGTGCCACCAGCAGCCCGGTGGGTAGCGGATACTACGAGCAGTACTTC.

The V and J genes are TRBV28 and TRBJ2-5; no reliable D call. Between the trimmed V and J ends, which lost 5 bases and 2 bases, there was a span of 12 bases. This CDR3 region has 14 residues. Germline CDR1 is MDHEN and CDR2 is SYDVKM. CDR3 residues: CASSPDDTQETQYF. The CDR3 nucleotides are TGTGCCAGCAGTCCCGATGACACGCAAGAGACCCAGTACTTC.

The chain carries TRBV18 and TRBJ2-1; D uncertain. Germline V CDR1 and CDR2: KGHSH, LQKENI. Trimming shortened V by 0 bases and J by 7 bases, and 10 bases separated the two germline ends. The CDR3 runs to 14 residues. For the CDR3, the DNA is TGTGCCAGCTCACCACCCGGCCCTAGGAATGAGCAGTTCTTC. Amino acids: CASSPPGPRNEQFF.

This chain uses TRBV6-5 with TRBJ1-5, with a weak D call TRBD1 (6 bases). Trimming left V 0 bases short and J 15 bases short, with 15 bases between. The CDR3 runs 13 residues. Germline assignment: CDR1 MNHEY and CDR2 SVGAGI. In DNA, the CDR3 is TGTGCCAGCAGTTACTCAAGGACAGACTACAGGCATTTT. Residues: CASSYSRTDYRHF.

This rearrangement joins TRBV6-6 to TRBJ2-1; 9 positions agree with TRBD1. Per the germline V gene, CDR1 is MNHNY and CDR2 is SVGAGI (reference sequence). With V trimmed by 2 bases and J by 7 bases, 6 bases remained unmatched. The CDR3 loop spans 15 amino acids. CDR3 nucleotides: TGTGCCAGCAGTTACGGACAGGGGTCTATAAATGAGCAGTTCTTC. Translation: CASSYGQGSINEQFF.

V usage is TRBV29-1 and J usage is TRBJ1-1; no clear D. This CDR3 comprises 11 residues. Between the trimmed V and J ends, which lost 7 bases and 7 bases, there was a span of 13 bases. Germline V CDR1 and CDR2: SQVTM, ANQGSEA. The CDR3 is CSAWAGSEAFF. CDR3 bases: TGCAGCGCCTGGGCCGGGAGTGAAGCTTTCTTT.

In DNA form, the CDR3 reads TGTGCCACCAGCAGAGATCTGGGCGGCAATCAGCCCCAGCATTTT. Its translation: CATSRDLGGNQPQHF. The V gene is TRBV15, the J gene TRBJ1-5; D call uncertain. This CDR3 has 15 residues. CDR1 and CDR2 from the germline V gene are LNHNV and YYDKDF (reference sequence). Trimming took 0 bases from V and 2 from J, leaving 8 bases between them.